Below, 21 T cell receptor beta chains from the same sample are listed, as sequenced in a study of radiation and T cells in renal cell carcinoma. The repertoire was sequenced with immunoSEQ multiplex PCR; TCRdb's copy has only in-frame clones and lacks some. The sample consists of some 58,000 clones, around 81% of them appearing once. Sample time point: blood 2 weeks post-SBRT. Treatment denoted: 15 Gy SBRT to primary tumor, nephrectomy 4 weeks later. The sample in question was blood, obtained from a patient whose treatment included radiotherapy and nephrectomy. Receptor source: a man aged 55 to 70 with renal cell carcinoma.

Only a few counts were recorded for this clone. The chain joins TRBV19 to TRBJ2-5; D call uncertain. This CDR3 spans 13 amino acids. The germline gives CDR1 LNHDA, CDR2 SQIVND (reference sequence). Trimming took 4 bases from V and 1 from J, leaving 7 bases between them. The DNA for the CDR3 is TGTGCCAGTAGTACCCTAGGCCAAGAGACCCAGTACTTC. Residues: CASSTLGQETQYF.

V is TRBV7-2 and J is TRBJ1-4; D gene uncertain. The CDR3 length is 15 residues. Germline V gene lookup returns CDR1 SGHTA and CDR2 FQGNSA. The germline V and J ends were trimmed by 1 base and 4 bases, with 10 bases remaining between them. This chain's CDR3 is CASSLGSDYNEKLFF. The DNA of the CDR3 is TGTGCCAGCAGCTTAGGCAGTGATTATAATGAAAAACTGTTTTTT.

The rearrangement links TRBV29-1 to TRBJ1-2; TRBD1 matches at 9 bases. V gave up 5 bases and J gave up 5 bases; unmatched junction bases: 9. This CDR3 has 14 amino acids. Germline CDR1 SQVTM, CDR2 ANQGSEA. The CDR3 sequence: CSVRRDRDGYGYTF. In DNA form, the CDR3 reads TGCAGCGTTCGAAGGGACAGGGATGGGTATGGCTACACCTTC.

The chain recombines TRBV5-5 with TRBJ1-5, with 10 positions matching TRBD1. V lost 5 bases and J lost 5; bases outside the gene matches: 7. There are 15 residues in the CDR3. Germline V gives CDR1 SGHKS, CDR2 YYEKEE (reference sequence). The CDR3 loop is CASSRTGGDYQPQHF. CDR3 in DNA: TGTGCCAGCAGTCGGACAGGGGGGGACTATCAGCCCCAGCATTTT.

This clone was counted between two and nine times. The J gene is TRBJ2-7, the V gene TRBV9, with D perhaps matching TRBD1 (6 bases). Trimming removed 0 bases from V and 6 bases from J, with 16 bases in between. In germline, CDR1 is SGDLS, CDR2 YYNGEE. CDR3 length: 15 residues. DNA for the CDR3: TGTGCCAGCAGCGTAGTCGACGGACAGATTTCCGAGCAGTACTTC. This encodes CASSVVDGQISEQYF.

The chain carries TRBV4-1 and TRBJ1-1; D call uncertain. The CDR3 covers 17 residues. V was cut by 0 bases and J by 0 bases, with 14 bases left in between. Per the germline V gene, CDR1 is MGHRA and CDR2 is YSYEKL. This CDR3 reads CASSQDDLLGLNTEAFF. The CDR3 bases are TGCGCCAGCAGCCAAGATGATCTATTGGGGTTGAACACTGAAGCTTTCTTT.

The chain recombines TRBV7-8 with TRBJ2-2; a possible D gene is TRBD2 (6 bases). The V gene's germline CDR1 is SGHVS and CDR2 FQNEAQ. This CDR3 contains 16 residues. Trimming cost V 1 base and J 4 bases, with 13 bases left between them. CDR3 coding DNA: TGTGCCAGCAGCTTAGTCGTGGGGGGAGGCACCGGGGAGCTGTTTTTT. This encodes CASSLVVGGGTGELFF.

The V call is TRBV6-6, the J call TRBJ1-2, with 7 bases lining up with TRBD1. Germline-derived CDR1 and CDR2 are MNHNY and SVGAGI (reference sequence). The CDR3 covers 15 residues. The ends lost 4 bases at V and 6 bases at J; junction bases unmatched: 11. This chain's CDR3 is CASSSLPEGADGYTF. CDR3 nucleotide sequence: TGTGCCAGCAGTTCCCTCCCCGAGGGGGCTGATGGCTACACCTTC.

The V call is TRBV30, the J call TRBJ2-3; D is undetermined. Trimming removed 2 bases from V and 8 bases from J, with 5 bases in between. CDR1 and CDR2 from the germline V gene are GTSNPN and SVGIG (reference sequence). The CDR3 loop spans 10 amino acids. The CDR3, as DNA: TGTGCCTGGAGTCTTCGTACGCAGTATTTT. It specifies CAWSLRTQYF.

This chain uses TRBV7-6 with TRBJ2-1; TRBD2 matches at 14 bases. Looked up from germline, CDR1 is SGHVS and CDR2 is FNYEAQ. The CDR3 extends over 17 amino acids. V was clipped by 0 bases and J by 9 bases; unmatched bases: 7. CDR3 bases: TGTGCCAGCAGCTTAGCCTCCGGGACTAGCGGGAGCGGTGAGCAGTTCTTC. Translated: CASSLASGTSGSGEQFF. Combining the CDR3 with reference TRBV7-6 and TRBJ2-1 gives the whole variable domain GAGVSQSPRYKVTKRGQDVALRCDPISGHVSLYWYRQALGQGPEFLTYFNYEAQQDKSGLPNDRFSAERPEGSISTLTIQRTEQRDSAMYRCASSLASGTSGSGEQFFGPGTRLTVL.

This clone was detected once. The chain carries TRBV30 and TRBJ2-1, with D unresolved. Looked up from germline, CDR1 is GTSNPN and CDR2 is SVGIG (reference sequence). V lost 8 bases, J lost 0 bases, and 14 bases lay in between. There are 14 residues in the CDR3. The CDR3 region is CAGLALSSYNEQFF. The CDR3 region has the DNA TGTGCCGGTTTAGCACTGAGCTCCTACAATGAGCAGTTCTTC.

This sequence joins TRBV18 and TRBJ1-3, with D unresolved. The CDR3 is 15 residues long. Per the germline V gene, CDR1 is KGHSH and CDR2 is LQKENI. Deletions cut 0 bases from V and 0 bases from J, with 6 bases between. DNA of the CDR3: TGTGCCAGCTCACCACCGTCGGACTCTGGAAACACCATATATTTT. It codes for CASSPPSDSGNTIYF. The full variable domain, with the rest looked up from reference TRBV18 and TRBJ1-3, is NAGVMQNPRHLVRRRGQEARLRCSPMKGHSHVYWYRQLPEEGLKFMVYLQKENIIDESGMPKERFSAEFPKEGPSILRIQQVVRGDSAAYFCASSPPSDSGNTIYFGEGSWLTVV.

This clone has just one count. This rearrangement joins TRBV18 to TRBJ1-2; D is perhaps TRBD1 (5 bases). The CDR3 spans 13 residues. Deletions cut 4 bases from V and 6 bases from J, with 12 bases between. Germline CDR1 and CDR2: KGHSH and LQKENI. In DNA form, the CDR3 reads TGTGCCAGCTCACACAGGAGCCCTGATGGCTACACCTTC. Translation gives CASSHRSPDGYTF.

The chain couples TRBV19 to TRBJ2-7; 7 bases line up with TRBD2. The V gene end was trimmed by 9 bases and the J gene end by 5 bases; junction bases not matched to a gene: 13. The CDR3 covers 14 residues. Germline CDR1 LNHDA, CDR2 SQIVND (reference sequence). The CDR3 spells CARYFLGGRDEQYV. The CDR3 DNA reads TGTGCCAGATACTTTTTGGGGGGGAGGGACGAGCAGTACGTC.

V is TRBV10-2 and J is TRBJ1-1, with 11 bases lining up with TRBD1. CDR1 and CDR2 (germline): WSHSY, SAAADI. CDR3 length: 15 residues. V shed 4 bases, J shed 2 bases, and the junction held 3 bases outside the gene matches. The CDR3 sequence: CASSAGQGGNTEAFF. The CDR3 DNA reads TGCGCCAGCAGTGCGGGACAGGGGGGAAACACTGAAGCTTTCTTT.

This clone was observed a handful of times. This chain's CDR3 is CSVTRWGSVNEQFF. CDR3 DNA sequence: TGCAGCGTTACAAGGTGGGGGTCTGTGAATGAGCAGTTCTTC. The chain has TRBV29-1 and TRBJ2-1; possibly TRBD1 or TRBD2 for D (5 bases each). This CDR3 has 14 amino acids. Germline V gene lookup returns CDR1 SQVTM and CDR2 ANQGSEA. V was cut by 5 bases and J by 7 bases, with 18 bases left in between.

The count of this clone is one. The gene calls are TRBV5-1 and TRBJ1-4; TRBD1 is a possible D gene (6 bases). Germline values: CDR1 SGHRS, CDR2 YFSETQ. The CDR3 loop spans 16 amino acids. V lost 4 bases, J lost 0 bases, and 13 bases lay in between. CDR3 sequence reads: CASSIRQVATNEKLFF. DNA of the CDR3: TGCGCCAGCAGCATAAGACAGGTGGCAACTAATGAAAAACTGTTTTTT.

V is TRBV25-1 and J is TRBJ1-4, with 10 bases that match TRBD1. The trim removed 3 bases at V and 5 bases at J, leaving 0 bases unmatched. CDR1 MGHDK and CDR2 SYGVNS come from the germline V gene. The CDR3 contains 14 residues. The CDR3, as DNA: TGTGCCAGCAGTGAGGGACAGGGGAATGAAAAACTGTTTTTT. It specifies CASSEGQGNEKLFF.

The V call is TRBV9, the J call TRBJ1-5, with D unclear. V lost 0 bases, J lost 7 bases, and 8 bases lay in between. The germline V gene encodes CDR1 SGDLS and CDR2 YYNGEE. CDR3 size: 13 residues. CDR3 DNA: TGTGCCAGCAGCGTAGGAGTAGTCCAGCCCCAGCATTTT. This codes for CASSVGVVQPQHF. Full variable domain (remainder filled in from reference TRBV9 and TRBJ1-5): DSGVTQTPKHLITATGQRVTLRCSPRSGDLSVYWYQQSLDQGLQFLIQYYNGEERAKGNILERFSAQQFPDLHSELNLSSLELGDSALYFCASSVGVVQPQHFGDGTRLSIL.

The chain joins TRBV6-5 to TRBJ2-2; D possibly matches TRBD1 or TRBD2 (6 bases each). Germline V lookup: CDR1 MNHEY, CDR2 SVGAGI. The CDR3 has 15 residues. V was shortened by 2 bases and J by 5 bases, with 12 bases between the two germline ends. The CDR3 here is CASSYGVGGTGELFF. The DNA of the CDR3 is TGTGCCAGCAGTTACGGTGTAGGGGGGACCGGGGAGCTGTTTTTT.

V usage is TRBV6-5 and J usage is TRBJ2-1; D is possibly TRBD1 (5 bases). CDR1 is MNHEY and CDR2 is SVGAGI in the germline V gene. The CDR3 consists of 11 residues. V lost 5 bases and J 10 bases, leaving 9 bases between the germline ends. CDR3 region: CASSPGAEQFF. The CDR3 nucleotides are TGTGCCAGCAGTCCTGGGGCCGAGCAGTTCTTC.